This TCR beta chain was captured by sequencing in a study of blood T cell repertoires in COVID-19. Study as a whole: Italy, Spain and the United States were the sources of the convalescent and acute COVID-19 samples. The cDNA or gDNA used as material had been derived from T cells, B-cell-depleted T cells, or PBMCs.

The CDR3 consists of 16 residues. Trimming stripped 4 bases from V and 2 bases from J, with 16 bases between. CDR1 MNHEY and CDR2 SVGEGT come from the germline V gene. Sequencing used immunoSEQ multiplex PCR; TCRdb keeps in-frame clones, though not all of them. The sample yields some 76,000 clones, less than 90% seen once. Sequencing input: peripheral blood. The source of this sequence is a man of 80 years or more in a cohort sampled during active COVID-19. This sequence joins TRBV6-2 or TRBV6-3 and TRBJ2-3, with D tentatively TRBD1 (6 bases). CDR3 coding DNA: TGTGCCAGCAGTTTCGGGACACAATATAACACAGATACGCAGTATTTT. It translates to CASSFGTQYNTDTQYF.